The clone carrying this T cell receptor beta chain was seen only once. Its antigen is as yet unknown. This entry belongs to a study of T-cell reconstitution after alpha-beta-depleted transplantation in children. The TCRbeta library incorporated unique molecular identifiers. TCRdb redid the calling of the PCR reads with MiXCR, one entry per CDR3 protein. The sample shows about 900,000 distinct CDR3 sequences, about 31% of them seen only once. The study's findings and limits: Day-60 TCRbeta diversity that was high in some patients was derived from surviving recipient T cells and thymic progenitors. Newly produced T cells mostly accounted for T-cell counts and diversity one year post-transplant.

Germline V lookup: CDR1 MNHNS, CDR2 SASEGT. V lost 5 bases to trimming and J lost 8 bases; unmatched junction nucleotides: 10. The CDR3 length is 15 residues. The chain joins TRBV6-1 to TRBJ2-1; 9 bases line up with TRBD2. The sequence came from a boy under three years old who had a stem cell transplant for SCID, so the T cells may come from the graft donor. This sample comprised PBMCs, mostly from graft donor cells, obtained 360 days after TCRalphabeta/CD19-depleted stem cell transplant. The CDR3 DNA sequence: TGTGCCAGCAGTCCGAGCGGGGGGCGCGGCCATGAGCAGTTCTTC. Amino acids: CASSPSGGRGHEQFF.